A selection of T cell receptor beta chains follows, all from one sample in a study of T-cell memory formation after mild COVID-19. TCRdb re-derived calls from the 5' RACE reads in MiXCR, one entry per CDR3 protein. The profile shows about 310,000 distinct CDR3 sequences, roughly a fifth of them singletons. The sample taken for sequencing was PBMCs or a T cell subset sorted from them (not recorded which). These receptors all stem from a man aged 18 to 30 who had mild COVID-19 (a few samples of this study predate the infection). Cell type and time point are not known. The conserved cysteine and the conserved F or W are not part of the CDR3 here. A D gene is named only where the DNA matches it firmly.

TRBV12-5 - ASGLVLGPSNTEAF
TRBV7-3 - ASSSPPGGSTDTQY
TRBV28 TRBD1 ASRDRGRGETQY
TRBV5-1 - ASSLQGSASYNEQF
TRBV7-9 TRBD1 ASSAPGTGYNEQF
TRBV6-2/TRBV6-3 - ASSYSGGALTGELF
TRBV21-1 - ASVTYQETQY
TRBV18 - ASSPIRGTDTQY
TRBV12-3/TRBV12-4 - ASSLPATEETQY
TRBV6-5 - ASTSSWRGINGYT
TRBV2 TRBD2 ASSVEHLAGAN
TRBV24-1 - ATSETRTGSFDGYT
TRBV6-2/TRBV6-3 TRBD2 ASRKSGAVGDTQY
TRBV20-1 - SARDFTTYEQY
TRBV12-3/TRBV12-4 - ASSLVQGNEQF
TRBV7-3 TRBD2 ASSPPGSGGEQF
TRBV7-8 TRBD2 ASSLSSGGVTDTQY